This T cell receptor (beta chain) was sequenced in a study of blood T cells in healthy people across ages. Looked up from germline, CDR1 is SGDLS and CDR2 is YYNGEE. This CDR3 region has 16 residues. V was cut by 0 bases and J by 5 bases, with 17 bases left in between. Combining a sample-barcoded 5' primer with a J-beta primer mix, a second PCR ran for roughly 6 to 12 cycles. In TCRdb, the 5' RACE reads were re-called with MiXCR into one record per CDR3 protein. Of hundreds of thousands of distinct CDR3 sequences listed, over 40% are singletons. The chain carries TRBV9 and TRBJ2-5; maybe TRBD2 (5 bases). What was sequenced was blood. This clonotype originated in an elderly man in good health. The chain's CDR3 is CASSVAGGPLYETQYF. The CDR3 DNA is TGTGCCAGCAGCGTAGCGGGCGGGCCCCTCTATGAGACCCAGTACTTC.